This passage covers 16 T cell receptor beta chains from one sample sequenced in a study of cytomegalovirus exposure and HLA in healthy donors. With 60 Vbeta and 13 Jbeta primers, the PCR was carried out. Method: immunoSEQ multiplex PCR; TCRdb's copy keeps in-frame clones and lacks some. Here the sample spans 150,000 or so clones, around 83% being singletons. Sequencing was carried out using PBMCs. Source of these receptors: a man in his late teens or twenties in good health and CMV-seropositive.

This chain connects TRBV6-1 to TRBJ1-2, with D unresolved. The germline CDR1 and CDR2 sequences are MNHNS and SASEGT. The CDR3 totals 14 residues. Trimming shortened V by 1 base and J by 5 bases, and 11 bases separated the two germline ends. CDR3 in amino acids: CASSEDRGRYGYTF. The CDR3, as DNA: TGTGCCAGCAGTGAAGATAGAGGGCGGTATGGCTACACCTTC.

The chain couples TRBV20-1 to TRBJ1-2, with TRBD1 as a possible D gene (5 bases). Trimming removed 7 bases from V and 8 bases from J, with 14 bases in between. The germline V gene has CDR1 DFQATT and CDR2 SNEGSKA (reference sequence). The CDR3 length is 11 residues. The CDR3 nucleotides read TGCAGTGTCCCGGTCGGGGGGGGCTACACCTTC. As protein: CSVPVGGGYTF.

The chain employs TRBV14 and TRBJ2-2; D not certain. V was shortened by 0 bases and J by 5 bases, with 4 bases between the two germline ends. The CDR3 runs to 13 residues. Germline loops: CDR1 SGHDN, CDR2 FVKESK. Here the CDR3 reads CASSQDRTGELFF. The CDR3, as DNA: TGTGCCAGCAGCCAAGATAGAACCGGGGAGCTGTTTTTT. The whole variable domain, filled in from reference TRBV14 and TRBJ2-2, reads EAGVTQFPSHSVIEKGQTVTLRCDPISGHDNLYWYRRVMGKEIKFLLHFVKESKQDESGMPNNRFLAERTGGTYSTLKVQPAELEDSGVYFCASSQDRTGELFFGEGSRLTVL.

CDR3 DNA: TGTGCCTGGGGGACTAGCGGGGGCACAGATACGCAGTATTTT. This gives the protein CAWGTSGGTDTQYF. This chain joins TRBV30 and TRBJ2-3; 13 nucleotides line up with TRBD2. With 5 bases clipped from V and 1 base from J, the junction kept 0 bases outside the gene matches. The CDR3 is 14 residues long. Per the germline V gene, CDR1 is GTSNPN and CDR2 is SVGIG (reference sequence).

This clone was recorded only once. The CDR3 DNA follows: TGTGCCAGCAGCGGAGGGATCACAGATACGCAGTATTTT. Translating it yields CASSGGITDTQYF. The V and J genes are TRBV11-3 and TRBJ2-3; possible D gene TRBD2, 6 bases. The ends were cut back, 5 bases at V and 2 bases at J, with 8 bases in the middle. Germline CDR1 and CDR2: SGHNT and YENEEA. The CDR3 sequence is 13 residues long.

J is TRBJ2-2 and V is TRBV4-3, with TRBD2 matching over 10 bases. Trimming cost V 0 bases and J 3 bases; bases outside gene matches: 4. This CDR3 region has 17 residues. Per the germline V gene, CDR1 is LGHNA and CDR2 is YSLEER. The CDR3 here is CASSQDGLAGDTGELFF. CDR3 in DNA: TGCGCCAGCAGCCAAGATGGGCTAGCGGGGGACACCGGGGAGCTGTTTTTT.

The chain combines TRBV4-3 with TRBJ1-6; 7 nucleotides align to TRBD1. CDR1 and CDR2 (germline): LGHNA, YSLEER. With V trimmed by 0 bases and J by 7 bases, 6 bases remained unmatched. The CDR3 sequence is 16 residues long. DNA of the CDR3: TGCGCCAGCAGCCAAGATATGGAGGGGGCCAATTCACCCCTCCACTTT. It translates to CASSQDMEGANSPLHF.

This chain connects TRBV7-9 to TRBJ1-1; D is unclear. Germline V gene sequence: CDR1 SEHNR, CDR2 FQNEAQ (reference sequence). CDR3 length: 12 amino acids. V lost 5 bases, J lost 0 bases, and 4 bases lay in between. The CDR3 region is CASSQMNTEAFF. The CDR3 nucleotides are TGTGCCAGCAGCCAGATGAACACTGAAGCTTTCTTT.

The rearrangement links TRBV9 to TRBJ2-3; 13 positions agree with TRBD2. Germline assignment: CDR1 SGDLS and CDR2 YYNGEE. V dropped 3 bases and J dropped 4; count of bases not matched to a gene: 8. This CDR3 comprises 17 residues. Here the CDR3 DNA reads TGTGCCAGCAGCGGACGGACTAGCGGGGGACGGGCAGATACGCAGTATTTT. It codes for CASSGRTSGGRADTQYF.

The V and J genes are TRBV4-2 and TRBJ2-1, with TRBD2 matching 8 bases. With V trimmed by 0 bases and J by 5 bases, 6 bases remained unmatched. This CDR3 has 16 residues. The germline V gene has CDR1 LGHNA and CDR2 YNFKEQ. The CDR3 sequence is CASSQDGTSGHNEQFF. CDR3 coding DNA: TGTGCCAGCAGCCAAGATGGCACTAGCGGACACAATGAGCAGTTCTTC.

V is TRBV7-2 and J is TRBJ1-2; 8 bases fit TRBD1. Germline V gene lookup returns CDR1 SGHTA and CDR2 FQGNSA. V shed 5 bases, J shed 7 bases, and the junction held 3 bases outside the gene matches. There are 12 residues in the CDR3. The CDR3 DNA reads TGTGCCAGCAGCCCCGGACAGGGTGGCTACACCTTC. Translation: CASSPGQGGYTF.

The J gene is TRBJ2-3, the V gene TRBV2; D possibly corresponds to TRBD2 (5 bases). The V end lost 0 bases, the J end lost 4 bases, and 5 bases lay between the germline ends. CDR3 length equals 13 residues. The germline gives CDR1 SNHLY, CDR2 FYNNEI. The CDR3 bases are TGTGCCAGCAGTGAAGCGCGGGCAGATACGCAGTATTTT. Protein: CASSEARADTQYF.

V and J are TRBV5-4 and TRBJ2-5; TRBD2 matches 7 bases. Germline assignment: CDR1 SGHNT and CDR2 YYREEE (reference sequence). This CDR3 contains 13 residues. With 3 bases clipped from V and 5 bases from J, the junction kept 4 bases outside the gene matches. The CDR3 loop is CASSWGGEETQYF. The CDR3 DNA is TGTGCCAGCAGCTGGGGGGGGGAGGAGACCCAGTACTTC.

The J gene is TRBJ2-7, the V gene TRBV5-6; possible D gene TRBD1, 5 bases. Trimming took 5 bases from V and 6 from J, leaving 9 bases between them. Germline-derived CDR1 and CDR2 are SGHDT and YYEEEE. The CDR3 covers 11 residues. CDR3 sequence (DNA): TGTGCCAGCAGTTCAGGGTTCGAGCAGTACTTC. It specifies CASSSGFEQYF. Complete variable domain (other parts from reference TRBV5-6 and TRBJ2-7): DAGVTQSPTHLIKTRGQQVTLRCSPKSGHDTVSWYQQALGQGPQFIFQYYEEEERQRGNFPDRFSGHQFPNYSSELNVNALLLGDSALYLCASSSGFEQYFGPGTRLTVT.

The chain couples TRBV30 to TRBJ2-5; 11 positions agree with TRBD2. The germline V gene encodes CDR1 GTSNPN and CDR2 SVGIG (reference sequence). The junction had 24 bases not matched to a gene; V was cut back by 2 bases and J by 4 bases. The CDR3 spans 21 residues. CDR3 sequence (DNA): TGTGCCTGGAGTTCGACCTCCCTTTTACTAGCGGGGGCACGAGCCGCAGAGACCCAGTACTTC. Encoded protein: CAWSSTSLLLAGARAAETQYF. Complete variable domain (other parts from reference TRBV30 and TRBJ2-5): SQTIHQWPATLVQPVGSPLSLECTVEGTSNPNLYWYRQAAGRGLQLLFYSVGIGQISSEVPQNLSASRPQDRQFILSSKKLLLSDSGFYLCAWSSTSLLLAGARAAETQYFGPGTRLLVL.

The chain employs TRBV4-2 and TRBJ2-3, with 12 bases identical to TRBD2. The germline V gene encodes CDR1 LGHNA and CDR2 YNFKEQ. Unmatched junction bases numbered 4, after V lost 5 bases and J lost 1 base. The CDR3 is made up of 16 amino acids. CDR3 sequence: CASSARLAGGTDTQYF. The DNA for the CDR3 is TGTGCCAGCAGCGCCCGACTAGCGGGGGGCACAGATACGCAGTATTTT.